This T cell receptor (beta chain) was recorded in a study of spatial heterogeneity in lung cancer. Findings and limits, study-wide: Expanded intratumoral alpha and beta TCR counts tracked tumor mutation counts.

As for time point: sample taken at primary tumor resection. This clonotype is medium-sized within its sample. Its antigen is as yet unknown. This CDR3 is built from 16 residues. The V gene's germline CDR1 is DFQATT and CDR2 SNEGSKA (reference sequence). Losses at the gene ends were 6 bases for V and 5 bases for J; bases not matched to a gene: 9. A single record per CDR3 protein comes from TCRdb applying MiXCR to the 5' RACE reads. The repertoire holds 2,500 to 3,000 distinct CDR3 sequences, 5.5% to 8% seen once, with roughly 11% in the top ten. The source is a female donor with early-stage non-small cell lung cancer. The sequencing here drew on lung tumor tissue, taken at surgery. The J gene is TRBJ2-3, the V gene TRBV20-1; the match to TRBD2 covers 15 bases. CDR3 sequence: CSANKGLAGGGDTQYF. DNA for the CDR3: TGCAGTGCCAACAAGGGACTAGCGGGGGGCGGAGATACGCAGTATTTT.